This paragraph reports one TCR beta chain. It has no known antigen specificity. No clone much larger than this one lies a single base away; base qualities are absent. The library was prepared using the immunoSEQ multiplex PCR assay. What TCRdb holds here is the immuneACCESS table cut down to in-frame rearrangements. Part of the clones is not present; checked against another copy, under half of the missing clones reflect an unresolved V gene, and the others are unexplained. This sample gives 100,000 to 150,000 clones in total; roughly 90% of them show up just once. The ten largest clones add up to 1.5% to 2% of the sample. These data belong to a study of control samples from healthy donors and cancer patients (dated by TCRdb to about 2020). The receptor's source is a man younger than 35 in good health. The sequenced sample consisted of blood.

Here is the DNA: TGTGCCAGCAGTTTGGGACTAGCCGACTCCTACGAGCAGTACTTC. Its protein reads: CASSLGLADSYEQYF. The chain is assembled from TRBV28 and TRBJ2-7, and TRBD2 matches 9 of the central bases. Including the terminal cysteine and phenylalanine, the CDR3 comprises 15 residues. Of the read, only the CDR3 DNA is kept; its 45 bases are in frame from base 1. At the junction V is shortened by 3 bases and J by 0 bases; bases outside the gene matches: 3. The germline V gene encodes CDR1 MDHEN and CDR2 SYDVKM.